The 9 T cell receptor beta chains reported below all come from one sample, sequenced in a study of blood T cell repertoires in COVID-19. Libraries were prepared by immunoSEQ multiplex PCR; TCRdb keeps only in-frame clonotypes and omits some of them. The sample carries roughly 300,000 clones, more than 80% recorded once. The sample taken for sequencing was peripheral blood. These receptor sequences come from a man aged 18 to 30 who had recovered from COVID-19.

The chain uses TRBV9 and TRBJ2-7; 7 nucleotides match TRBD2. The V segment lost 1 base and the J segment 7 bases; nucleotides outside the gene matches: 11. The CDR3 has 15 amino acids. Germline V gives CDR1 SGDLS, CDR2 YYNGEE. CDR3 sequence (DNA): TGTGCCAGCAGCGTATCGGGCGGGAGCTTGGAGGAGCAGTACTTC. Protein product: CASSVSGGSLEEQYF.

The CDR3 region has the DNA TGTGCCAGCAGCCTGGGACTCAGAGCTGAAAAACTGTTTTTT. Translated: CASSLGLRAEKLFF. The J gene is TRBJ1-4, the V gene TRBV7-2; the D gene is possibly TRBD1 (5 bases). The CDR3 totals 14 residues. The V gene's germline CDR1 is SGHTA and CDR2 FQGNSA. Trimming cost V 5 bases and J 7 bases, with 14 bases left between them.

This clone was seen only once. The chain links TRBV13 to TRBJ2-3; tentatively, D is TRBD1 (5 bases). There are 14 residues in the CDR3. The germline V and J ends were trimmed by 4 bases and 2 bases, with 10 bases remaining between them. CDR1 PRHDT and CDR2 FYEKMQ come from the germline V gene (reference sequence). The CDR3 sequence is CASSWGGHTDTQYF. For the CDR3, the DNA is TGTGCCAGCAGCTGGGGCGGTCACACAGATACGCAGTATTTT. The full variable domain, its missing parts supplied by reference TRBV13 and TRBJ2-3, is AAGVIQSPRHLIKEKRETATLKCYPIPRHDTVYWYQQGPGQDPQFLISFYEKMQSDKGSIPDRFSAQQFSDYHSELNMSSLELGDSALYFCASSWGGHTDTQYFGPGTRLTVL.

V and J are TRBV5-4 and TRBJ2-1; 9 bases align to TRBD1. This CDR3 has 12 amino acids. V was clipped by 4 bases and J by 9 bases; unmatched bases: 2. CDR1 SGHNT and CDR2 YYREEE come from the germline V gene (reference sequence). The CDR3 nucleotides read TGTGCCAGCAGCGACAGGGGGTTTGAGCAGTTCTTC. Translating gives CASSDRGFEQFF.

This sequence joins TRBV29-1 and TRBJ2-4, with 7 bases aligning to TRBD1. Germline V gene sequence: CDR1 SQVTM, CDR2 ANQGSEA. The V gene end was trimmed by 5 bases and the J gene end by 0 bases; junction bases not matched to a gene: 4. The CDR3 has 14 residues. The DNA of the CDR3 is TGCAGCGTTACAGGGGTCCTAGCCAAAAACATTCAGTACTTC. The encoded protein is CSVTGVLAKNIQYF.

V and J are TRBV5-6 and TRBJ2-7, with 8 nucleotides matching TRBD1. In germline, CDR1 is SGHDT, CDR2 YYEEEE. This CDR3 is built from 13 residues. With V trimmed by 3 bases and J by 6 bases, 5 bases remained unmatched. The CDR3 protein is CASSWQGAGEQYF. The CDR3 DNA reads TGTGCCAGCAGCTGGCAGGGGGCAGGCGAGCAGTACTTC.

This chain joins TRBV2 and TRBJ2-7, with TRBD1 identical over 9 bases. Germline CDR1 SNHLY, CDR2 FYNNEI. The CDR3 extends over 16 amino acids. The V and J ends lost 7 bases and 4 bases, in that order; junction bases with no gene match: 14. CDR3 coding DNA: TGTGCCAGCACCGGAAGTCCGGCCGGACAGGGGTACGAGCAGTACTTC. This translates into CASTGSPAGQGYEQYF. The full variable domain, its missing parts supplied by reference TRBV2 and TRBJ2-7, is EPEVTQTPSHQVTQMGQEVILRCVPISNHLYFYWYRQILGQKVEFLVSFYNNEISEKSEIFDDQFSVERPDGSNFTLKIRSTKLEDSAMYFCASTGSPAGQGYEQYFGPGTRLTVT.

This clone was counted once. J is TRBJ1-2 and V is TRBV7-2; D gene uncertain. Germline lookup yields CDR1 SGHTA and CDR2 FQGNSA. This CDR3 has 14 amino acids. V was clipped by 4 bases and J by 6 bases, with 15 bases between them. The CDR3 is CASSSGSHSDGYTF. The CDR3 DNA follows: TGTGCCAGCAGCTCCGGGAGCCATTCGGATGGCTACACCTTC.

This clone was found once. CDR3 amino acids: CASSLGQERHGYTF. In nucleotides, the CDR3 is TGTGCCAGCAGCCTCGGACAGGAGAGACATGGCTACACCTTC. The rearrangement uses TRBV7-9 and TRBJ1-2, with 7 bases aligning to TRBD1. In germline, CDR1 is SEHNR, CDR2 FQNEAQ (reference sequence). The length of the CDR3 is 14 residues. The junction had 9 bases not matched to a gene; V was cut back by 5 bases and J by 6 bases.